This T cell receptor beta chain originates from a study of technical replicates of blood from a few donors. Trimming removed 3 bases from V and 9 bases from J; junction bases left unmatched: 11. There are 15 residues in the CDR3. Germline CDR1 and CDR2: SGHTA and FQGNSA. Measured with immunoSEQ multiplex PCR; TCRdb has only the in-frame clones, and not every one. The sample consists of more than 65,000 clones, over 75% of them appearing once. The sequence derives from a human donor in good health. Some clones in this sample may be carry-over from other donors' samples. The sequenced material came from PBMCs. V is TRBV7-2 and J is TRBJ2-1, with 7 bases identical to TRBD2. The CDR3 reads CASSLREWFFSEQFF. The DNA for the CDR3 is TGTGCCAGCAGCTTGCGGGAGTGGTTTTTTAGTGAGCAGTTCTTC.